The entry below gives a single T cell receptor beta chain sequence along with its context. The antigen it binds to is not known. No much larger clone is present one base from it, and per-base qualities are unavailable. The sample belongs to a study of T cells in localized non-small cell lung cancer (TCRdb year 2020). A note on the overall study: T cell repertoires of a few hundred early-stage NSCLC patients were analyzed, with tumors being compared against uninvolved tumor-adjacent lungs. All 240 or so NSCLC patients in the cohort were treatment-naive and had localized lung tumors that were resected. The mean age of the NSCLC patients was roughly 70 years, with fewer than 150 men and 110 or so women. Study-wide findings and limitations: Higher T cell density in blood was associated with longer overall survival, whereas higher clonality in adjacent lung was associated with shorter survival. A median of roughly 50 of the top 100 tumor clones turned up in the paired uninvolved adjacent lung, and 25 to 35 of those clones also ranked among the top 100 of that same adjacent lung. Uninvolved tumor-adjacent lung showed the highest T cell clonality, higher than tumor, which suggests more focused antigenic responses in the uninvolved tumor-adjacent lung. Because the study design was exploratory, TCR variables were selected using unadjusted p-values without false-discovery rate correction. Because multi-region sequencing of the tumors was not done, intratumor heterogeneity could not be ruled out.

The CDR3 holds 14 amino acids from the cysteine to the phenylalanine. The entry retains the CDR3 DNA only, 42 bases that are in frame from base 1. Via the germline V gene, CDR1 is SGHTS and CDR2 YDEGEE. The junction carries 16 bases between V and J, which are trimmed by 4 bases and 5 bases respectively. At diagnosis, tumor, uninvolved tumor-adjacent lung and peripheral blood were collected and then preserved as a mix of FFPE and fresh-frozen material. Blood samples were analyzed as peripheral blood mononuclear cells for TCR repertoire profiling. TCR beta CDR3 regions were sequenced from DNA using the immunoSEQ Assay. In the source study's methods: To compute T cell density, TCR beta template counts were normalized to usable DNA, which was estimated by amplifying housekeeping genes. Richness was estimated using the preseqR package, with extrapolation to 400,000 templates for PBMC samples and to 120,000 templates for tissue samples. Clonality was defined as one minus Pielou's evenness. Tissue-enriched TCRs were identified through differential abundance testing performed on productive amino-acid clonotypes, with a minimum total count of 5 and an alpha of 0.1. The Jaccard Index and the Morisita Overlap Index were used to measure how much the repertoires overlapped between compartments. TCR beta CDR3s were clustered by GLIPH together with public tetramer-defined viral CDR3s, and at least three viral sequences plus V-gene enrichment were required for viral motifs. Held by TCRdb, this immuneACCESS table contains in-frame sequences only and omits some clones. Under half of the omission traces to an unresolved V gene where checked; the cause of the rest is unknown. D and trimming come from the DNA, and the V and J calls and clone size come from that table. The sample table holds about 11,000 clones, of which 85% to 95% were seen once. Roughly 15% of the sample lies in the top ten.

The V and J genes are TRBV5-8 and TRBJ2-7; the D call is possibly TRBD1 or TRBD2, each sharing 5 bases. The sequence derives from a male donor older than 55 with stage III lung adenocarcinoma. The sequencing used peripheral blood, collected before any cancer treatment. The CDR3 in this case is CASSMGPGRHEQYF. Here is the DNA: TGTGCCAGCAGCATGGGACCGGGGCGTCACGAGCAGTACTTC. Beyond the CDR3, the reference TRBV5-8 and TRBJ2-7 genes provide the residues; the full variable domain reads: EAGVTQSPTHLIKTRGQQATLRCSPISGHTSVYWYQQALGLGLQFLLWYDEGEERNRGNFPPRFSGRQFPNYSSELNVNALELEDSALYLCASSMGPGRHEQYFGPGTRLTVT.